The TCR beta chain described here comes from a study of blood T cells in healthy people across ages. Study outcomes and limitations: Comparison with aged donors showed that long-lived donors had more naive CD4+ cells and higher diversity. Higher naive T cell percentage went strongly together with higher TCR beta diversity.

The CDR3 extends over 17 amino acids. With 2 bases removed from V and 0 bases from J, the gap between germline ends came to 14 bases. The germline V gene has CDR1 MGHRA and CDR2 YSYEKL. A sample-barcoded 5' primer and a J-beta primer mix were used in a second PCR of roughly 6 to 12 cycles. A template-switch adaptor with 12 random nucleotides tagged each cDNA molecule. TCRdb re-called the 5' RACE reads with MiXCR, one entry per CDR3 protein. Of roughly 930,000 distinct CDR3 sequences listed, about 44% are singletons. This clonotype came up a few times. Its antigen is still unknown. The material sequenced was blood. This receptor was taken from a man aged 25-45 years in good health. The chain is built from TRBV4-1 and TRBJ2-1, with no clear D. The DNA for the CDR3 is TGCGCCAGCAGCCAATCGCAGACTTCGAGCTCCTACAATGAGCAGTTCTTC. Its protein is CASSQSQTSSSYNEQFF.